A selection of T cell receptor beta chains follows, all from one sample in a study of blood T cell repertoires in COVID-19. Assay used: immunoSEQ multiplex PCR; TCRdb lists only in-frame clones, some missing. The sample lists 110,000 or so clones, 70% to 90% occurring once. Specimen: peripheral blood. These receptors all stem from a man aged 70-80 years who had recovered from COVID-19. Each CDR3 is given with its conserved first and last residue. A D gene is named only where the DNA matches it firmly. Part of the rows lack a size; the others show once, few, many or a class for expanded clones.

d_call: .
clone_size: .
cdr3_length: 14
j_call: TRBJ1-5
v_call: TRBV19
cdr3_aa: CASTETQGWQPQHF
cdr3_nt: TGTGCCAGTACCGAAACACAGGGTTGGCAGCCCCAGCATTTT

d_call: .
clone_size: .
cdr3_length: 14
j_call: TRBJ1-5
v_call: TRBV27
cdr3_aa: CASSFVPSNQPQHF
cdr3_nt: TGTGCCAGCAGTTTCGTCCCTAGCAATCAGCCCCAGCATTTT

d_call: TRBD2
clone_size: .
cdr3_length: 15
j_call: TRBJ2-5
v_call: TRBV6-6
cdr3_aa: CASNMGLAGQETQYF
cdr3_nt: TGTGCCAGCAATATGGGACTAGCGGGGCAAGAGACCCAGTACTTC

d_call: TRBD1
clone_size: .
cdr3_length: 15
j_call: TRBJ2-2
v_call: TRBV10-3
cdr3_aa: CAISDGTGETGELFF
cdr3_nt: TGTGCCATCAGTGATGGGACAGGGGAAACCGGGGAGCTGTTTTTT

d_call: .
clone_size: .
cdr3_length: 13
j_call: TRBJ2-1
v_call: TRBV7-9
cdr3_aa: CASRKDRNNEQFF
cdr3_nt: TGTGCCAGCAGAAAAGACAGAAACAATGAGCAGTTCTTC

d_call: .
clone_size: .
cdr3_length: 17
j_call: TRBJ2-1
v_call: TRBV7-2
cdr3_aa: CASSSPANRPLGNEQFF
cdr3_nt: TGTGCCAGCAGCTCGCCAGCCAACAGGCCCCTGGGCAATGAGCAGTTCTTC

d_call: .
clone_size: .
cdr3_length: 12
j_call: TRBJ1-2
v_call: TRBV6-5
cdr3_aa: CASRTGNYGYTF
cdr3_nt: TGTGCCAGCCGGACGGGGAACTATGGCTACACCTTC

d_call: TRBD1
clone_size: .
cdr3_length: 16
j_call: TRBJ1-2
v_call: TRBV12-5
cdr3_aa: CASGPTLDRGYYGYTF
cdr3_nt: TGTGCTAGTGGTCCTACCCTTGACAGGGGTTACTATGGCTACACCTTC

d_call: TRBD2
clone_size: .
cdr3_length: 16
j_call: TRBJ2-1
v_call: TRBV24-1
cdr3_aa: CATSDQTSGTYNEQFF
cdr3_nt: TGTGCCACCAGTGACCAGACTAGCGGAACTTACAATGAGCAGTTCTTC

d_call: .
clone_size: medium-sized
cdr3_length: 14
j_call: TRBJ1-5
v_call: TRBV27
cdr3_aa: CASSDRYSNQPQHF
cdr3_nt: TGTGCCAGCAGTGACAGGTATAGCAATCAGCCCCAGCATTTT

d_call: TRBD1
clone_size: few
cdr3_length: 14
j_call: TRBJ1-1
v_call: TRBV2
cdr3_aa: CASSAGQGNTEAFF
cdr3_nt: TGTGCCAGCAGTGCGGGACAGGGAAACACTGAAGCTTTCTTT

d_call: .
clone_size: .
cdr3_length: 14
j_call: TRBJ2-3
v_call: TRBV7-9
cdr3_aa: CASSFTSSTDTQYF
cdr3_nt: TGTGCCAGCAGCTTCACATCGAGCACAGATACGCAGTATTTT

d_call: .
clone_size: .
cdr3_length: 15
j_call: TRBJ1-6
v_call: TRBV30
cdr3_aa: CAWSPGLPANSPLHF
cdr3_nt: TGTGCCTGGAGTCCCGGACTACCAGCTAATTCACCCCTCCACTTT

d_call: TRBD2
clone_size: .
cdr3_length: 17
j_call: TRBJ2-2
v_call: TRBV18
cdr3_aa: CASSPRLAGDGAGELFF
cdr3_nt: TGTGCCAGCTCACCACGACTAGCGGGAGACGGGGCCGGGGAGCTGTTTTTT

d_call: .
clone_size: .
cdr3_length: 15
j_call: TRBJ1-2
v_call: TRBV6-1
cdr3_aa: CASSEMGANARGYTF
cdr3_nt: TGTGCCAGCAGTGAAATGGGGGCAAATGCTCGGGGCTACACCTTC

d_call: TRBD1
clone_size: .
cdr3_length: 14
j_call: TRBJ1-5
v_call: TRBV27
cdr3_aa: CASSPYRGRQPQHF
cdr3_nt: TGTGCCAGCAGTCCCTACAGGGGGCGACAGCCCCAGCATTTT

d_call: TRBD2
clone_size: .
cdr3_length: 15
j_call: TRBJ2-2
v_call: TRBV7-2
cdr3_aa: CASSLGGGYTGELFF
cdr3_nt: TGTGCCAGCAGCTTAGGGGGGGGATACACCGGGGAGCTGTTTTTT

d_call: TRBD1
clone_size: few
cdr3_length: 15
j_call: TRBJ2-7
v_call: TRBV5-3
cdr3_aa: CARSPLTGTPYEQYF
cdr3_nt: TGTGCCAGAAGCCCTCTGACAGGGACCCCCTACGAGCAGTACTTC

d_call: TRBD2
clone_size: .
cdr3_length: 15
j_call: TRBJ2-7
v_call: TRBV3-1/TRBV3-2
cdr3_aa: CASSQLAGGAYEQYF
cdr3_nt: TGTGCCAGCAGCCAACTAGCGGGTGGGGCCTACGAGCAGTACTTC

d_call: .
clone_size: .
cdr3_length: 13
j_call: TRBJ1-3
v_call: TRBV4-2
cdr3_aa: CASSTGFGNTIYF
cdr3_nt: TGTGCCAGCAGTACTGGTTTTGGAAACACCATATATTTT

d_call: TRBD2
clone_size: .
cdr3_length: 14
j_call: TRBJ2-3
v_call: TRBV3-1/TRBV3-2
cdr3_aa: CASSQRSGGDTQYF
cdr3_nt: TGTGCCAGCAGCCAACGTAGCGGGGGGGACACGCAGTATTTT

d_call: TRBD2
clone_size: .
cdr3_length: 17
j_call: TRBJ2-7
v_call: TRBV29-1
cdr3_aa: CSVERGSGSGGSYEQYF
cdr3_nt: TGCAGCGTTGAAAGGGGTAGCGGGAGTGGGGGTTCCTACGAGCAGTACTTC

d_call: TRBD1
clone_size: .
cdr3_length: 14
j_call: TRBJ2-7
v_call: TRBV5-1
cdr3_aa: CASSRTGAREEQYF
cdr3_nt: TGCGCCAGCAGTCGGACAGGGGCTCGAGAAGAGCAGTACTTC

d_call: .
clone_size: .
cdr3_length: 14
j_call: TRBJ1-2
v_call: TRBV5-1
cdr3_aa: CASSLDTANYGYTF
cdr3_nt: TGCGCCAGCAGCTTAGATACAGCTAACTATGGCTACACCTTC

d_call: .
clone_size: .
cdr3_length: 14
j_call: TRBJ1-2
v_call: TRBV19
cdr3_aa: CASSITRGSYGYTF
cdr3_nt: TGTGCCAGTAGTATTACCAGGGGATCCTATGGCTACACCTTC

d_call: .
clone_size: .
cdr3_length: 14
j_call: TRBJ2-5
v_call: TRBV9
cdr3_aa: CASSVGQAGETQYF
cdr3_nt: TGTGCCAGCAGCGTAGGACAGGCCGGGGAGACCCAGTACTTC

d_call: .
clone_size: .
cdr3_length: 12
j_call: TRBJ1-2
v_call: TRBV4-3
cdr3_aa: CASSQDQGGYTF
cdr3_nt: TGCGCCAGCAGCCAAGATCAGGGGGGCTACACCTTC

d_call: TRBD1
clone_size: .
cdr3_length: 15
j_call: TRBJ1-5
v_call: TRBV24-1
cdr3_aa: CATSDPRQGGQPQHF
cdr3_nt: TGTGCCACCAGTGATCCCCGACAGGGAGGACAGCCCCAGCATTTT

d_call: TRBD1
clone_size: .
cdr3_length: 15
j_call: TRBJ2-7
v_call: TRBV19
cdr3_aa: CASSDWGTGDGEQYF
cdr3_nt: TGTGCCAGTAGTGACTGGGGGACAGGGGACGGCGAGCAGTACTTC

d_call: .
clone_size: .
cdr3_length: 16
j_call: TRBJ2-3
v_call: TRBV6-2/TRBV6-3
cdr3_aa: CASSYSWDTNTDTQYF
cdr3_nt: TGTGCCAGCAGTTACTCGTGGGACACAAACACAGATACGCAGTATTTT

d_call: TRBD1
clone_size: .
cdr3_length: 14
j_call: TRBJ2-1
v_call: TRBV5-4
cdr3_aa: CASSISRGPNEQFF
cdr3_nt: TGTGCCAGCAGCATCTCCAGGGGGCCCAATGAGCAGTTCTTC

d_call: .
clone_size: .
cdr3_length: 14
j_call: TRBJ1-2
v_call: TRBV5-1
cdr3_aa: CASSLTTGSGDYTF
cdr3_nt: TGCGCCAGCAGCCTCACTACAGGGTCGGGTGACTACACCTTC

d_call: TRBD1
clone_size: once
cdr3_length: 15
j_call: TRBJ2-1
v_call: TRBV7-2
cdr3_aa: CASSSAGTEYNEQFF
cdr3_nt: TGTGCCAGCAGCTCGGCCGGGACAGAGTACAATGAGCAGTTCTTC

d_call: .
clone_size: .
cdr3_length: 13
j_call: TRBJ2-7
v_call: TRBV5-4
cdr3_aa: CASSLGEEVQQYF
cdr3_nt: TGTGCCAGCAGCTTGGGGGAGGAAGTTCAGCAGTACTTC

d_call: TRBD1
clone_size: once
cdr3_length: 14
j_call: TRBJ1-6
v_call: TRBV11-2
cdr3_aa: CASRRGTGDSPLHF
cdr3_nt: TGTGCCAGCAGAAGAGGGACAGGGGATTCACCCCTCCACTTT

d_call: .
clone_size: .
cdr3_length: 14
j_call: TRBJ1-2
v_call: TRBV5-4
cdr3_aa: CASSLGGANYGYTF
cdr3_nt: TGTGCCAGCAGCTTGGGAGGCGCTAACTATGGCTACACCTTC

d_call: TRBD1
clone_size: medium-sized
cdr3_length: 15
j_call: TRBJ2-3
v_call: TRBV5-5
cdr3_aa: CASSLMQGDTDTQYF
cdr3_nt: TGTGCCAGCAGCTTAATGCAGGGGGACACAGATACGCAGTATTTT

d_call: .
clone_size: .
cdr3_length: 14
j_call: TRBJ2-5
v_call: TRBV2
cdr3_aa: CASGGGPNQETQYF
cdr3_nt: TGTGCCAGCGGTGGGGGCCCAAACCAAGAGACCCAGTACTTC

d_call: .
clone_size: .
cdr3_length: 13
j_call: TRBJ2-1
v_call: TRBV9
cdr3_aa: CASSVGEHNEQFF
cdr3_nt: TGTGCCAGCAGCGTAGGAGAGCACAATGAGCAGTTCTTC

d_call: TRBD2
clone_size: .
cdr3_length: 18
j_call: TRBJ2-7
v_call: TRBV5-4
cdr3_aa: CASSLTSGSIRLRYEQYF
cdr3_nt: TGTGCCAGCAGCTTGACTAGCGGGAGTATCCGTTTGAGATACGAGCAGTACTTC

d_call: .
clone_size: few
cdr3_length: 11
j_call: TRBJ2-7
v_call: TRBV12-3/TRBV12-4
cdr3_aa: CASSSFYEQYF
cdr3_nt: TGTGCCAGCAGTTCTTTCTACGAGCAGTACTTC